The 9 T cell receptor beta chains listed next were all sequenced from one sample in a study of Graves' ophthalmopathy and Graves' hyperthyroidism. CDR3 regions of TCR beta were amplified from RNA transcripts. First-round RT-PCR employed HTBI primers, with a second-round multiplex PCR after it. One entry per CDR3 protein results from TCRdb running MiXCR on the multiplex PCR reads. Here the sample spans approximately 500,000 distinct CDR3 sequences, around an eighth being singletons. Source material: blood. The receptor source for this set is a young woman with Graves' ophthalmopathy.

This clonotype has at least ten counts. CDR3 nucleotides: TGCAGTGCTAGAGACTACGACTGGACTAGCGGGGGGTTGTACCAAGAGACCCAGTACTTC. The encoded protein is CSARDYDWTSGGLYQETQYF. The chain joins TRBV20-1 to TRBJ2-5; 14 nucleotides align to TRBD2. The germline V gene has CDR1 DFQATT and CDR2 SNEGSKA (reference sequence). This CDR3 spans 20 amino acids. J was trimmed by 0 bases and V by 0 bases; bases with no gene match: 12.

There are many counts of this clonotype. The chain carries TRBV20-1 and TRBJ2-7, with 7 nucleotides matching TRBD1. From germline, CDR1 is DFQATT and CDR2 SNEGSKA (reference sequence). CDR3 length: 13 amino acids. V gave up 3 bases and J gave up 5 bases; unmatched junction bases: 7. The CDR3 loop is CSARNRGRHEQYF. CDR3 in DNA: TGCAGTGCTAGGAACAGGGGTCGGCACGAGCAGTACTTC.

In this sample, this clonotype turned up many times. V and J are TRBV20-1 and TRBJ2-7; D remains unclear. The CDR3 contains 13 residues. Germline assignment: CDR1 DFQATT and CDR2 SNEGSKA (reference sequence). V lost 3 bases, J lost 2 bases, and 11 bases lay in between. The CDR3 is CSASSQAPYEQYF. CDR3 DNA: TGCAGTGCTAGTAGCCAGGCCCCCTACGAGCAGTACTTC.

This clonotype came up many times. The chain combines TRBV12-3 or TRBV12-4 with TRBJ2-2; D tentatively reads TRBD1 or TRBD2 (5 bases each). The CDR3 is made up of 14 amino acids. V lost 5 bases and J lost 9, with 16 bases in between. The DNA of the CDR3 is TGTGCCAGCAGTCCCCTGCGAGGGGACCGGGAGCTGTTTTTT. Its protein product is CASSPLRGDRELFF.

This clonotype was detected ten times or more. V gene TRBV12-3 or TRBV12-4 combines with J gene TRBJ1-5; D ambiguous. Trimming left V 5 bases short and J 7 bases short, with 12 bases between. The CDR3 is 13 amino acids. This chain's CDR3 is CASSAAGRQPQHF. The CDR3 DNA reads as TGTGCCAGCAGTGCCGCAGGACGCCAGCCCCAGCATTTT.

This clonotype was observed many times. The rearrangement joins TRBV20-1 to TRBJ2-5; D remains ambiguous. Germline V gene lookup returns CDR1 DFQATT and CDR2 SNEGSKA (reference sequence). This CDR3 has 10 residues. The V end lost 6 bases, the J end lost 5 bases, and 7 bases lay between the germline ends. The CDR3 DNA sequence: TGCAGTGCCAAAAGGGAGACCCAGTACTTC. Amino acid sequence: CSAKRETQYF.

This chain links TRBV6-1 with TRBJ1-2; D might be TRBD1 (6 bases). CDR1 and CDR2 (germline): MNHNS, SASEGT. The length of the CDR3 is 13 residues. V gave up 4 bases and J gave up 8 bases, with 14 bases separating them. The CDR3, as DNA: TGTGCCAGCAGTGCCCAGGGGCTGGAAGGCTACACCTTC. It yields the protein CASSAQGLEGYTF.

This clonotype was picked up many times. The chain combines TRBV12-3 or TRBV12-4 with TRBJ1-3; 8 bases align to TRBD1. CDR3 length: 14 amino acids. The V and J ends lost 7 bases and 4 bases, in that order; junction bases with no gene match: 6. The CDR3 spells CASISGQAGNTIYF. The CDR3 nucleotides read TGTGCCAGCATCTCGGGACAGGCGGGAAACACCATATATTTT.

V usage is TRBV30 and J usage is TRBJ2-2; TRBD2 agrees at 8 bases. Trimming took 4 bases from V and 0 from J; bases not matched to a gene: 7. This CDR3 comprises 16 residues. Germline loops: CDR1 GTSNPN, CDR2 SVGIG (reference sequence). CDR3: CAWMFRGGSNTGELFF. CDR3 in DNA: TGTGCCTGGATGTTCCGCGGGGGGTCGAACACCGGGGAGCTGTTTTTT.